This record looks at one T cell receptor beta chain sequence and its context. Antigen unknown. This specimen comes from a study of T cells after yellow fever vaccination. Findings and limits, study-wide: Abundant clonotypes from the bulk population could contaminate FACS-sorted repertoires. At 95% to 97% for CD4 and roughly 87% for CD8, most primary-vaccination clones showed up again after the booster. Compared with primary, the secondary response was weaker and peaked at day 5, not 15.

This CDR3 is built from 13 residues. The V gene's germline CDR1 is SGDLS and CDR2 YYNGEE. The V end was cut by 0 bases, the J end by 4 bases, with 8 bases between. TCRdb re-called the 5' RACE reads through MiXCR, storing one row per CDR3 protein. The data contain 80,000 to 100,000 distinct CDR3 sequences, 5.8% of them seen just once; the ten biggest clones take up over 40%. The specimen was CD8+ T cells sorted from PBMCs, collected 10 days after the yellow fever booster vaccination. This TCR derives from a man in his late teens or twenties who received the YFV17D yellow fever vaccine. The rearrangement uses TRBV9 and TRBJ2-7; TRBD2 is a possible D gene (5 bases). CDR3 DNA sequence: TGTGCCAGCAGCGTAGCACCGGGGTACGAGCAGTACTTC. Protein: CASSVAPGYEQYF.